Below, 14 T cell receptor beta chains from the same sample are listed, as sequenced in a study of cytomegalovirus exposure and HLA in healthy donors. With 60 Vbeta and 13 Jbeta primers, the PCR was carried out. Measured with immunoSEQ multiplex PCR; TCRdb has only the in-frame clones, and not every one. The table records about 120,000 clones, less than 80% of them present only once. The specimen sequenced was PBMCs. The receptors were sampled from a woman between 45 and 60 years old in good health and CMV-seropositive.

The chain recombines TRBV7-8 with TRBJ2-1, with 13 bases aligning to TRBD2. The J segment lost 0 bases and the V segment lost 5 bases, leaving 16 bases of the junction unmatched. CDR3 size: 21 residues. Per germline, CDR1 SGHVS and CDR2 FQNEAQ. The CDR3: CASSTHGSGTSGTNSYNEQFF. The CDR3 DNA sequence: TGTGCCAGCAGCACGCACGGAAGCGGGACTAGCGGGACAAACTCCTACAATGAGCAGTTCTTC.

The chain employs TRBV18 and TRBJ1-5; maybe TRBD1 (6 bases). V dropped 0 bases and J dropped 0 bases, with 9 bases sitting between them. The CDR3 extends over 16 amino acids. In germline, CDR1 is KGHSH, CDR2 LQKENI. The CDR3 DNA is TGTGCCAGCTCACCACCGGGGGCGGGTAGCAATCAGCCCCAGCATTTT. Its translation is CASSPPGAGSNQPQHF.

Here the CDR3 reads CASRRGVGSSYNEQFF. CDR3 nucleotide sequence: TGTGCCAGCAGAAGAGGGGTCGGGAGCTCCTACAATGAGCAGTTCTTC. V is TRBV7-2 and J is TRBJ2-1; the D gene is possibly TRBD2 (6 bases). Per the germline V gene, CDR1 is SGHTA and CDR2 is FQGNSA. The length of the CDR3 is 16 residues. Trimming took off 6 bases at V and 0 bases at J, with 15 bases between the two ends.

The sample holds one count of this clone. CDR3 nucleotide sequence: TGCGCCAGCAGCTTGGGGGGACAGGGGGCCCAAGAGACCCAGTACTTC. Its translation: CASSLGGQGAQETQYF. The chain employs TRBV5-1 and TRBJ2-5; TRBD1 matches 12 bases. V gave up 0 bases and J gave up 1 base; unmatched junction bases: 1. Per the germline V gene, CDR1 is SGHRS and CDR2 is YFSETQ. This CDR3 comprises 16 residues.

This rearrangement joins TRBV27 to TRBJ2-3, with 12 bases identical to TRBD2. The germline V gene has CDR1 MNHEY and CDR2 SMNVEV (reference sequence). V gave up 5 bases and J gave up 2 bases; unmatched junction bases: 11. This CDR3 comprises 18 residues. The CDR3: CASSPGQRLAGDTDTQYF. CDR3 in DNA: TGTGCCAGCAGTCCAGGCCAGCGACTAGCGGGGGACACAGATACGCAGTATTTT.

This clone was detected only a few times. The chain combines TRBV20-1 with TRBJ2-7; D perhaps matches TRBD1 (6 bases). CDR1 is DFQATT, CDR2 SNEGSKA, per germline (reference sequence). Trimming took off 7 bases at V and 2 bases at J, with 9 bases between the two ends. CDR3 length: 11 amino acids. CDR3 in amino acids: CSVGQTYEQYF. In nucleotides, the CDR3 is TGCAGTGTTGGACAGACCTACGAGCAGTACTTC.

The CDR3 protein is CASSLFRGDNEQFF. CDR3 in DNA: TGTGCCAGCAGTTTATTTAGGGGCGACAATGAGCAGTTCTTC. The V and J genes are TRBV27 and TRBJ2-1; D is perhaps TRBD1 (5 bases). Germline V gives CDR1 MNHEY, CDR2 SMNVEV (reference sequence). V gave up 1 base and J gave up 5 bases, with 9 bases separating them. The CDR3 is made up of 14 amino acids.

This clone has just a few counts. The rearrangement links TRBV4-2 to TRBJ2-7; TRBD1 might be the D (5 bases). Trimming removed 4 bases from V and 0 bases from J, with 13 bases in between. There are 15 residues in the CDR3. Per germline, CDR1 LGHNA and CDR2 YNFKEQ. The DNA of the CDR3 is TGTGCCAGCAGCCGGCAAGGGGCCAGCTCCTACGAGCAGTACTTC. As protein: CASSRQGASSYEQYF.

The V call is TRBV6-5, the J call TRBJ2-7, with D perhaps matching TRBD2 (6 bases). The V end was cut by 6 bases, the J end by 5 bases, with 20 bases between. CDR3 length: 15 residues. CDR1 MNHEY and CDR2 SVGAGI come from the germline V gene. CDR3 coding DNA: TGTGCCAGCAGACCGCCGGGCGGGATAAGGGACGAGCAGTACTTC. This gives the protein CASRPPGGIRDEQYF.

The CDR3 DNA reads as TGTGCCAGCAGGGATGGCGGGGACATTCAGTACTTC. Its translation: CASRDGGDIQYF. This chain links TRBV6-5 with TRBJ2-4, with D tentatively TRBD2 (6 bases). This CDR3 is 12 amino acids long. The V and J ends lost 6 bases and 8 bases respectively, with 11 bases between them. Per the germline V gene, CDR1 is MNHEY and CDR2 is SVGAGI.

The V and J genes are TRBV5-1 and TRBJ2-5; TRBD1 aligns across 8 bases. Per germline, CDR1 SGHRS and CDR2 YFSETQ. Trimming cost V 5 bases and J 4 bases; bases outside gene matches: 7. The CDR3 is 14 amino acids. CDR3 loop: CASRPTGVVETQYF. The DNA of the CDR3 is TGCGCCAGCAGGCCGACAGGGGTCGTAGAGACCCAGTACTTC.

This chain links TRBV7-2 with TRBJ1-3, with D perhaps matching TRBD1 (5 bases). The CDR3 has 16 amino acids. The germline V and J ends were trimmed by 2 bases and 0 bases, with 11 bases remaining between them. Looked up from germline, CDR1 is SGHTA and CDR2 is FQGNSA. The chain's CDR3 is CASSLFGTSSGNTIYF. The CDR3 DNA sequence: TGTGCCAGCAGCTTATTTGGGACTTCCTCTGGAAACACCATATATTTT.

DNA of the CDR3: TGTGCCAGCAGAATTATTCCCGGGACATTATTTTCCTCCTACGAGCAGTACTTC. This sequence encodes CASRIIPGTLFSSYEQYF. This rearrangement joins TRBV2 to TRBJ2-7; perhaps TRBD1 as D (6 bases). Germline lookup yields CDR1 SNHLY and CDR2 FYNNEI. Trimming cost V 6 bases and J 0 bases, with 24 bases left between them. The CDR3 spans 18 residues.

The chain has TRBV11-2 and TRBJ2-1, with 14 bases that match TRBD2. Germline CDR1 SGHAT, CDR2 FQNNGV. The CDR3 length is 17 residues. Trimming took 5 bases from V and 6 from J; bases not matched to a gene: 9. The CDR3: CASSPMGLAGAGNEQFF. CDR3 coding DNA: TGTGCCAGCAGCCCGATGGGACTAGCGGGAGCAGGCAATGAGCAGTTCTTC.